The source of this TCR beta chain is a study of cytomegalovirus exposure and HLA in healthy donors. Use of 60 Vbeta and 13 Jbeta primers characterized the PCR. Sequenced by immunoSEQ multiplex PCR; TCRdb stores in-frame clones only, minus some. The profile covers 65,000 to 90,000 clones, with 86% appearing a single time and 1.5% to 2% taken by the ten largest. V lost 0 bases and J lost 2; bases outside the gene matches: 4. CDR1 LGHNA and CDR2 YNFKEQ come from the germline V gene. This CDR3 region has 16 residues. The sequenced material came from PBMCs. The chain carries TRBV4-2 and TRBJ2-7; 10 bases align to TRBD2. The TCR sequence derives from a woman under 40 in good health and CMV-seronegative. The CDR3 DNA sequence: TGTGCCAGCAGCCAAGAAACTAGCGGGATAGCCTACGAGCAGTACTTC. This codes for CASSQETSGIAYEQYF.